The clone carrying this T cell receptor (beta chain) was recorded many times. The data were obtained in a study of shared clonotypes between healthy human individuals. Sequencing was performed with immunoSEQ multiplex PCR; in TCRdb, only in-frame clones are kept and a portion is missing. Altogether about 1 million clones are present, under 80% being singletons, with the ten largest covering around 1.5%. Sequenced input: memory CD4+ T cells sorted from blood. Subset denoted: CD45RA-negative fraction. The clonotype comes from a man aged 18 to 30 in good health.

CDR3 amino acids: CASSLWGSGGTYEQYF. The CDR3 region has the DNA TGTGCCAGCAGCTTATGGGGTAGCGGGGGGACCTACGAGCAGTACTTC. The chain carries TRBV7-8 and TRBJ2-7, with 10 bases fitting TRBD2. This CDR3 has 16 amino acids. CDR1 and CDR2 from the germline V gene are SGHVS and FQNEAQ. With V trimmed by 2 bases and J by 2 bases, 6 bases remained unmatched.